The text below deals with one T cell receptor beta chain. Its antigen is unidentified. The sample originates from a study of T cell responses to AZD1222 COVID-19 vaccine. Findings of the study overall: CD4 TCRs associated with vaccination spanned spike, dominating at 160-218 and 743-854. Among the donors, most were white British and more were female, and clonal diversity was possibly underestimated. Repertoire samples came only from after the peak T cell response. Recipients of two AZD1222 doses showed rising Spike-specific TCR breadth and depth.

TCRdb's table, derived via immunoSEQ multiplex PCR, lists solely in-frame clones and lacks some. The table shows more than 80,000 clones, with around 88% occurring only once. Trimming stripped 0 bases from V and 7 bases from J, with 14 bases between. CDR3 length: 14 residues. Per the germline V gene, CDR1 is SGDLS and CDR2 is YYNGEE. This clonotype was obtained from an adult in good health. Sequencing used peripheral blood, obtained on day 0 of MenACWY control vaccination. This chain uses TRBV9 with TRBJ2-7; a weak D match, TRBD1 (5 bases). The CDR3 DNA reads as TGTGCCAGCAGCGTAGAAGGGCGCGCAGGGGAGCAGTACTTC. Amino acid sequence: CASSVEGRAGEQYF.